The next 14 T cell receptor beta chains were all read from a single sample in a study of metastatic and nonmetastatic thyroid tumors. No treatment of any kind had been given to any patient before thyroid surgery. TCRdb reprocessed the PCR reads via MiXCR. The sample yields under 15,000 clones, under 35% seen once. Input material: tumor tissue. The source of these receptors is a female donor with papillary thyroid cancer or a benign thyroid nodule (not recorded which). Some clones in this sample may be carry-over from other donors' samples.

This clone has at least ten counts. The rearrangement links TRBV5-4 to TRBJ1-4; D unresolved. Trimming shortened V by 3 bases and J by 0 bases, and 9 bases separated the two germline ends. The CDR3 spans 15 residues. Germline V gene data show CDR1 as SGHNT and CDR2 as YYREEE (reference sequence). The CDR3 sequence: CASSSGITTNEKLFF. In DNA, the CDR3 is TGTGCCAGCAGCTCTGGGATCACAACTAATGAAAAACTGTTTTTT.

The chain couples TRBV5-5 to TRBJ2-7; D not resolved. Germline values: CDR1 SGHKS, CDR2 YYEKEE (reference sequence). This CDR3 spans 15 amino acids. Trimming removed 0 bases from V and 3 bases from J, with 13 bases in between. CDR3: CASSLASQSLYEQYF. CDR3 coding DNA: TGTGCCAGCAGCTTGGCCTCCCAGTCCCTCTACGAGCAGTACTTC.

Within the sample, this clone is medium-sized. V usage is TRBV6-1 and J usage is TRBJ1-3; maybe TRBD1 (5 bases). Trimming stripped 4 bases from V and 2 bases from J, with 18 bases between. CDR1 and CDR2 (germline): MNHNS, SASEGT. The CDR3 extends over 17 amino acids. The CDR3 region is CASSAAGTAAAGNTIYF. The CDR3 DNA is TGTGCCAGCAGTGCAGCAGGGACCGCTGCTGCTGGAAACACCATATATTTT.

Sample share makes this clone medium-sized. The chain recombines TRBV28 with TRBJ2-7; maybe TRBD2 (6 bases). The V and J ends lost 2 bases and 0 bases respectively, with 14 bases between them. The V gene's germline CDR1 is MDHEN and CDR2 SYDVKM. The CDR3 sequence is 16 residues long. The CDR3 bases are TGTGCCAGCAGTTTAGTTACGGAGGGGAGCTCCTACGAGCAGTACTTC. The encoded protein is CASSLVTEGSSYEQYF.

The chain is built from TRBV7-2 and TRBJ2-1, with D perhaps given as TRBD1 or TRBD2 (5 bases each). CDR1 SGHTA and CDR2 FQGNSA come from the germline V gene. The CDR3 spans 17 residues. Trimming left V 0 bases short and J 4 bases short, with 16 bases between. The CDR3 region has the DNA TGTGCCAGCAGCTTAGCGGGGGATGGTGGCGTATACAATGAGCAGTTCTTC. This encodes CASSLAGDGGVYNEQFF. The whole variable domain, remainder taken from reference TRBV7-2 and TRBJ2-1, is GAGVSQSPSNKVTEKGKDVELRCDPISGHTALYWYRQSLGQGLEFLIYFQGNSAPDKSGLPSDRFSAERTGGSVSTLTIQRTQQEDSAVYLCASSLAGDGGVYNEQFFGPGTRLTVL.

The J gene is TRBJ1-2, the V gene TRBV20-1; 7 bases are shared with TRBD1. This CDR3 is built from 14 residues. Germline V gene sequence: CDR1 DFQATT, CDR2 SNEGSKA (reference sequence). V lost 4 bases, J lost 7 bases, and 12 bases stayed unmatched. CDR3 in amino acids: CSAIPKQGLSGYTF. For the CDR3, the DNA is TGCAGTGCTATCCCTAAACAGGGGTTGAGTGGCTACACCTTC.

This clone has ten or more counts. V usage is TRBV3-1 and J usage is TRBJ2-1, with 8 bases identical to TRBD2. From germline, CDR1 is LGHDT and CDR2 YNNKEL (reference sequence). The junction had 7 bases not matched to a gene; V was cut back by 0 bases and J by 9 bases. There are 15 residues in the CDR3. The CDR3, as DNA: TGTGCCAGCAGCCAAGAGGGACTAGGGACGGGTGAGCAGTTCTTC. Amino acids: CASSQEGLGTGEQFF.

This clone was found once. This chain joins TRBV5-6 and TRBJ2-2, with 10 bases that match TRBD2. Germline CDR1 reads SGHDT; CDR2 reads YYEEEE. V lost 6 bases, J lost 4 bases, and 9 bases stayed unmatched. This CDR3 is built from 16 residues. In DNA form, the CDR3 reads TGTGCCAGCACCCTCGTTAGCGGGAGGCGCACCGGGGAGCTGTTTTTT. It is translated as CASTLVSGRRTGELFF. Combining the CDR3 with reference TRBV5-6 and TRBJ2-2 gives the whole variable domain DAGVTQSPTHLIKTRGQQVTLRCSPKSGHDTVSWYQQALGQGPQFIFQYYEEEERQRGNFPDRFSGHQFPNYSSELNVNALLLGDSALYLCASTLVSGRRTGELFFGEGSRLTVL.

The chain carries TRBV4-2 and TRBJ2-2; D ambiguous. Trimming took off 2 bases at V and 7 bases at J, with 8 bases between the two ends. Per germline, CDR1 LGHNA and CDR2 YNFKEQ. The CDR3 covers 13 residues. The CDR3 sequence: CASSQNRVGELFF. The CDR3 DNA is TGTGCCAGCAGCCAAAACCGGGTCGGGGAGCTGTTTTTT.

This clone was recorded many times. The V and J genes are TRBV3-1 and TRBJ2-7; unclear D gene. This CDR3 comprises 12 residues. Trimming took off 1 base at V and 6 bases at J, with 7 bases between the two ends. Germline CDR1 and CDR2: LGHDT and YNNKEL (reference sequence). The CDR3 DNA sequence: TGTGCCAGCAGCCAAGTCCGTTCCGAGCAGTACTTC. It translates to CASSQVRSEQYF.

The J gene is TRBJ2-1, the V gene TRBV5-1; possibly TRBD1 or TRBD2 for D (5 bases each). The CDR3 spans 16 residues. V was pared by 0 bases and J by 4 bases, with 14 bases between. CDR1 SGHRS and CDR2 YFSETQ come from the germline V gene. Here the CDR3 reads CASSLAGAGYYNEQFF. The CDR3 coding sequence is TGCGCCAGCAGCTTGGCCGGGGCGGGTTATTACAATGAGCAGTTCTTC. The full variable domain, rest sourced from reference TRBV5-1 and TRBJ2-1, is KAGVTQTPRYLIKTRGQQVTLSCSPISGHRSVSWYQQTPGQGLQFLFEYFSETQRNKGNFPGRFSGRQFSNSRSEMNVSTLELGDSALYLCASSLAGAGYYNEQFFGPGTRLTVL.

This rearrangement joins TRBV11-1 to TRBJ2-3, with D unresolved. The CDR3 is 14 amino acids. From germline, CDR1 is SGHAT and CDR2 FQDESV (reference sequence). V dropped 1 base and J dropped 3 bases, with 8 bases sitting between them. The DNA of the CDR3 is TGTGCCAGCAGCTTAGGGGTCTTGACAGATACGCAGTATTTT. It codes for CASSLGVLTDTQYF.

The chain is built from TRBV7-8 and TRBJ2-3; no clear D. Trimming took off 7 bases at V and 0 bases at J, with 11 bases between the two ends. The germline gives CDR1 SGHVS, CDR2 FQNEAQ. The CDR3 covers 14 residues. The CDR3 bases are TGTGCCAGCACCTTGACAACTAGCACAGATACGCAGTATTTT. Amino acids: CASTLTTSTDTQYF.

The chain carries TRBV11-2 and TRBJ2-1; 10 nucleotides agree with TRBD2. The CDR3 has 16 amino acids. J lost 4 bases, V lost 6 bases, and 9 bases had no gene match. Germline V gives CDR1 SGHAT, CDR2 FQNNGV. The CDR3 region has the DNA TGTGCCAGCAGACCGACGGGGACTAGCGTATACAATGAGCAGTTCTTC. It yields the protein CASRPTGTSVYNEQFF.